The entry that follows covers one T cell receptor (beta chain) sequence. Its matching antigen is unknown. From CD4+ cells came CD45RA+ naive and CD45RA-negative memory subsets. The V and J ends lost 6 bases and 8 bases, in that order; junction bases with no gene match: 7. This CDR3 comprises 14 residues. CDR1 is MNHEY and CDR2 is SMNVEV in the germline V gene (reference sequence). The data originate from a study of shared clonotypes between healthy human individuals. Background on the study: Each donor's CD4 naive and CD4 memory cells filled three plates apiece, CD8 naive two, and CD8 memory one.

Whole-study results and caveats: Rarefaction exposed incomplete sorted-subset sequencing despite large depth. Among non-shared clonotypes, generation probabilities were lower than among those shared by all four donors.

Libraries were prepared by immunoSEQ multiplex PCR; TCRdb keeps only in-frame clonotypes and omits some of them. The sample has under 2,500,000 clones, around 95% seen once; the top ten hold approximately 0.13%. The sequenced sample was naive CD4+ T cells sorted from blood. Indicated subset: CD45RA+ positively selected. The chain carries TRBV27 and TRBJ1-2, with TRBD1 identical over 12 bases. The TCR sequence derives from a man aged 18 to 30 in good health. The CDR3, as DNA: TGTGCCAGCAGATCGGGACAGGGGGCGCAGGGCTACACCTTC. Protein: CASRSGQGAQGYTF.